One and the same sample provided the 9 T cell receptor beta chains below, sequenced in a study of shared clonotypes between healthy human individuals. TCRdb's table, derived via immunoSEQ multiplex PCR, lists solely in-frame clones and lacks some. Here the sample spans about 2.1 million clones, 90% to 95% being singletons. Naive CD8 cells comprised CD45RO-negative, CCR7-positively selected cells, excluding terminally differentiated effector memory CD45RA+ cells. Sequenced: naive CD8+ T cells from PBMCs. Receptor source: a man in his late teens or twenties in good health. Some clones in this sample may be carry-over from other donors' samples.

For this clone: This same CDR3 is encoded by further DNA sequences in the sample. This sequence joins TRBV9 and TRBJ1-4, with 7 bases lining up with TRBD1. Trimming took 3 bases from V and 7 from J; bases not matched to a gene: 3. The CDR3 loop spans 13 amino acids. Germline V gene lookup returns CDR1 SGDLS and CDR2 YYNGEE. The CDR3 nucleotides are TGTGCCAGCAGCGGTGACAGGGTTGAAAAACTGTTTTTT. This gives the protein CASSGDRVEKLFF.

The gene calls are TRBV7-8 and TRBJ2-3, with 11 nucleotides matching TRBD2. V was pared by 5 bases and J by 2 bases, with 9 bases of the junction left unmatched. CDR1 is SGHVS and CDR2 is FQNEAQ in the germline V gene. CDR3 length: 17 residues. The CDR3 is CASSPPSGLAVTDTQYF. The CDR3 DNA reads as TGTGCCAGCAGCCCCCCCTCGGGACTAGCGGTCACAGATACGCAGTATTTT.

The chain carries TRBV7-8 and TRBJ2-1; D remains ambiguous. V lost 4 bases, J lost 2 bases, and 15 bases lay in between. CDR1 is SGHVS, CDR2 FQNEAQ, per germline. The CDR3 is 16 residues long. As DNA, the CDR3 is TGTGCCAGCAGCTCACCCGGACCCCGAACCTACAATGAGCAGTTCTTC. Its protein product is CASSSPGPRTYNEQFF. Together with reference TRBV7-8 and TRBJ2-1, the CDR3 gives the full variable domain: GAGVSQSPRYKVAKRGQDVALRCDPISGHVSLFWYQQALGQGPEFLTYFQNEAQLDKSGLPSDRFFAERPEGSVSTLKIQRTQQEDSAVYLCASSSPGPRTYNEQFFGPGTRLTVL.

As to this clone: Other DNA sequences in this specimen translate into the identical CDR3. The V call is TRBV10-3, the J call TRBJ2-7; D remains ambiguous. The CDR3 is made up of 12 amino acids. Germline CDR1 reads ENHRY; CDR2 reads SYGVKD. Between the trimmed V and J ends, which lost 3 bases and 1 base, there was a span of 4 bases. CDR3 sequence reads: CAISDPSYEQYF. The DNA of the CDR3 is TGTGCCATCAGTGATCCATCCTACGAGCAGTACTTC.

The chain links TRBV15 to TRBJ2-3; 8 bases line up with TRBD2. The CDR3 has 17 amino acids. Losses at the gene ends were 1 base for V and 1 base for J; bases not matched to a gene: 7. The germline CDR1 and CDR2 sequences are LNHNV and YYDKDF (reference sequence). The CDR3 loop reads CATSRGRLAKGTDTQYF. The CDR3 DNA reads as TGTGCCACCAGCAGAGGGAGACTAGCGAAAGGCACAGATACGCAGTATTTT.

This chain connects TRBV4-3 to TRBJ2-3, with unresolved D. The CDR3 sequence is 17 residues long. V was trimmed by 1 base and J by 1 base, leaving 15 bases between them. Germline CDR1 LGHNA, CDR2 YSLEER. The CDR3 sequence: CASSQGRQRRRTDTQYF. CDR3 sequence (DNA): TGCGCCAGCAGCCAAGGGCGCCAGAGACGTCGCACAGATACGCAGTATTTT.

The chain is built from TRBV19 and TRBJ1-1; the match to TRBD1 covers 8 bases. This CDR3 region has 16 residues. Trimming cost V 2 bases and J 3 bases; bases outside gene matches: 8. In germline, CDR1 is LNHDA, CDR2 SQIVND (reference sequence). The CDR3 loop is CASSIPRTGRDTEAFF. The DNA for the CDR3 is TGTGCCAGTAGTATACCCCGGACAGGGCGGGACACTGAAGCTTTCTTT.

The chain is built from TRBV7-9 and TRBJ2-5; 9 nucleotides agree with TRBD2. Looked up from germline, CDR1 is SEHNR and CDR2 is FQNEAQ (reference sequence). V lost 0 bases to trimming and J lost 5 bases; unmatched junction nucleotides: 4. There are 15 residues in the CDR3. This chain's CDR3 is CASSLAAGGRETQYF. The CDR3 DNA is TGTGCCAGCAGCTTAGCAGCGGGGGGTAGGGAGACCCAGTACTTC.

V usage is TRBV4-1 and J usage is TRBJ1-1; weak D call: TRBD1 (5 bases). The CDR3 is 15 amino acids. Germline V gives CDR1 MGHRA, CDR2 YSYEKL. Trimming cost V 5 bases and J 1 base, with 14 bases left between them. The CDR3 nucleotides read TGCGCCAGCAGCGTTACCGGGGCGACGAACACTGAAGCTTTCTTT. Its protein product is CASSVTGATNTEAFF.